A single sample gave rise to the 21 T cell receptor beta chains below, sequenced in a study of blood T cell repertoires in COVID-19. Clones were read by immunoSEQ multiplex PCR, and TCRdb kept only the in-frame ones, dropping some. The data show roughly 40,000 clones, with about 92% seen just once and around 0.37% held by the top ten. The sequencing input was peripheral blood. The source is a man aged 50 to 60 with COVID-19, enrolled during active disease.

The chain joins TRBV6-5 to TRBJ1-4, with D maybe TRBD1 (5 bases). Germline assignment: CDR1 MNHEY and CDR2 SVGAGI. Trimming pared 0 bases from V and 8 bases from J, leaving 16 bases between. The CDR3 runs to 16 residues. CDR3 sequence: CASSYSRRGVGEKLFF. CDR3 nucleotides: TGTGCCAGCAGTTACTCGAGGAGGGGAGTTGGGGAAAAACTGTTTTTT.

This clone was detected once. The chain carries TRBV19 and TRBJ2-1, with D perhaps matching TRBD1 (6 bases). V was trimmed by 5 bases and J by 5 bases, leaving 13 bases between them. There are 14 residues in the CDR3. The germline gives CDR1 LNHDA, CDR2 SQIVND (reference sequence). This chain's CDR3 is CASSPWGHNNEQFF. The CDR3 nucleotides are TGTGCCAGTAGTCCGTGGGGACATAACAATGAGCAGTTCTTC.

This chain connects TRBV5-1 to TRBJ2-2, with 13 nucleotides matching TRBD2. CDR1 and CDR2 (germline): SGHRS, YFSETQ. The CDR3 totals 16 residues. V lost 4 bases, J lost 3 bases, and 3 bases stayed unmatched. CDR3 coding DNA: TGCGCCAGCAGCACGGGACTAGCGGGATACACCGGGGAGCTGTTTTTT. Encoded protein: CASSTGLAGYTGELFF.

This clone appeared a single time. The rearrangement links TRBV3-1 (or the pseudogene TRBV3-2) to TRBJ1-2; D call uncertain. CDR3 length: 13 residues. The V and J ends lost 0 bases and 6 bases respectively, with 8 bases between them. Germline V gene sequence: CDR1 LGHDT, CDR2 YNNKEL (reference sequence). CDR3 sequence: CASSQETVNGYTF. Here the CDR3 DNA reads TGTGCCAGCAGCCAAGAAACAGTTAATGGCTACACCTTC.

The CDR3 protein is CASSLIFSNEQFF. The CDR3 coding sequence is TGTGCCAGCAGCTTAATCTTTTCCAATGAGCAGTTCTTC. V usage is TRBV7-2 and J usage is TRBJ2-1; D remains ambiguous. V shed 2 bases and J shed 6 bases, with 8 bases lying between them. The CDR3 contains 13 residues. CDR1 and CDR2 (germline): SGHTA, FQGNSA.

In its sample, this clone was seen once. This chain uses TRBV30 with TRBJ1-4, with 7 bases aligning to TRBD1. CDR3 size: 15 residues. Germline CDR1 GTSNPN, CDR2 SVGIG (reference sequence). Losses at the gene ends were 1 base for V and 0 bases for J; bases not matched to a gene: 2. The CDR3 here is CAWSDTGATNEKLFF. Written as DNA, the CDR3 is TGTGCCTGGAGTGACACAGGGGCAACTAATGAAAAACTGTTTTTT.

The chain links TRBV6-2 or TRBV6-3 to TRBJ1-5, with D possibly matching TRBD1 (6 bases). V was shortened by 3 bases and J by 4 bases, with 22 bases between the two germline ends. CDR1 is MNHEY and CDR2 is SVGEGT in the germline V gene. This CDR3 comprises 18 residues. CDR3 sequence reads: CASSYPGHTQGQNQPQHF. The CDR3, as DNA: TGTGCCAGCAGTTATCCCGGGCACACTCAGGGGCAGAATCAGCCCCAGCATTTT.

This clone was seen a few times. The gene calls are TRBV7-9 and TRBJ2-1; the D gene is possibly TRBD2 (5 bases). The CDR3 is made up of 13 amino acids. Trimming left V 1 base short and J 11 bases short, with 12 bases between. CDR1 and CDR2 (germline): SEHNR, FQNEAQ (reference sequence). The CDR3: CASSLGVRTQQFF. The CDR3 coding sequence is TGTGCCAGCAGCTTAGGTGTACGGACTCAGCAGTTCTTC.

This sequence joins TRBV5-1 and TRBJ2-1; 7 bases line up with TRBD2. With 5 bases clipped from V and 4 bases from J, the junction kept 6 bases outside the gene matches. This CDR3 is 14 amino acids long. Germline CDR1 SGHRS, CDR2 YFSETQ. The CDR3 DNA is TGCGCCAGCAGTTTTGCGGGAGAGTACAATGAGCAGTTCTTC. Its translation is CASSFAGEYNEQFF.

The chain couples TRBV19 to TRBJ1-6, with 7 nucleotides matching TRBD1. The CDR3 runs to 15 residues. Germline V gene sequence: CDR1 LNHDA, CDR2 SQIVND (reference sequence). V shed 2 bases and J 7 bases; nucleotides not matched to a gene: 5. In DNA form, the CDR3 reads TGTGCCAGTAGTATATCGGCAGGGGGGAATTCACCCCTCCACTTT. This encodes CASSISAGGNSPLHF.

The chain uses TRBV6-6 and TRBJ2-5, with 11 bases identical to TRBD2. The CDR3 totals 17 residues. Germline CDR1 is MNHNY and CDR2 is SVGAGI (reference sequence). V gave up 5 bases and J gave up 2 bases; unmatched junction bases: 10. CDR3 amino acids: CASSRGLAAGGQETQYF. Written as DNA, the CDR3 is TGTGCCAGCAGTCGGGGACTAGCGGCAGGGGGGCAAGAGACCCAGTACTTC.

The rearrangement uses TRBV10-3 and TRBJ1-1; D possibly corresponds to TRBD1 (5 bases). Per the germline V gene, CDR1 is ENHRY and CDR2 is SYGVKD. The CDR3 is 13 residues long. V was trimmed by 4 bases and J by 6 bases, leaving 12 bases between them. The CDR3 here is CAISVGHEAEAFF. The DNA for the CDR3 is TGTGCCATCAGTGTTGGACATGAGGCTGAAGCTTTCTTT.

The chain joins TRBV5-1 to TRBJ2-2; 8 nucleotides line up with TRBD2. V shed 0 bases and J 4 bases; nucleotides not matched to a gene: 11. Germline values: CDR1 SGHRS, CDR2 YFSETQ. This CDR3 is built from 18 residues. CDR3 bases: TGCGCCAGCAGCTTGGGGAGCGGGAGTGTTTCTGGCACCGGGGAGCTGTTTTTT. It translates to CASSLGSGSVSGTGELFF.

V and J are TRBV5-6 and TRBJ2-1; D unclear. Trimming cost V 2 bases and J 7 bases, with 10 bases left between them. The CDR3 totals 13 residues. Germline lookup yields CDR1 SGHDT and CDR2 YYEEEE. The CDR3 here is CASSLSRRNEQFF. The CDR3 nucleotides read TGTGCCAGCAGCTTATCGCGGCGAAATGAGCAGTTCTTC.

This clone appeared once. CDR3 residues: CASSQWTGRTGELFF. In DNA form, the CDR3 reads TGTGCCAGCAGCCAGTGGACAGGGCGGACCGGGGAGCTGTTTTTT. The V gene is TRBV7-2, the J gene TRBJ2-2, with 8 bases that match TRBD1. V dropped 5 bases and J dropped 5; count of bases not matched to a gene: 7. This CDR3 region has 15 residues. From germline, CDR1 is SGHTA and CDR2 FQGNSA.

This sequence joins TRBV2 and TRBJ2-2, with 8 bases fitting TRBD2. V was pared by 8 bases and J by 6 bases, with 5 bases of the junction left unmatched. Germline loops: CDR1 SNHLY, CDR2 FYNNEI. The length of the CDR3 is 13 residues. The CDR3 nucleotides are TGTGCCAGCCAGCGGGAGAATCCCGGGGAGCTGTTTTTT. Translating it yields CASQRENPGELFF.

V usage is TRBV19 and J usage is TRBJ2-7; the D gene is possibly TRBD1 (6 bases). Per germline, CDR1 LNHDA and CDR2 SQIVND (reference sequence). The V and J ends lost 4 bases and 4 bases respectively, with 11 bases between them. CDR3 length: 13 amino acids. CDR3 amino acids: CASSRTVQYEQYF. Written as DNA, the CDR3 is TGTGCCAGTAGTAGGACAGTGCAGTACGAGCAGTACTTC.

V and J are TRBV7-2 and TRBJ1-5; D uncertain. CDR1 is SGHTA, CDR2 FQGNSA, per germline. The ends were cut back, 4 bases at V and 0 bases at J, with 7 bases in the middle. The CDR3 loop spans 14 amino acids. For the CDR3, the DNA is TGTGCCAGCAGCTACCTCTATAGCAATCAGCCCCAGCATTTT. As protein: CASSYLYSNQPQHF.

This chain uses TRBV5-1 with TRBJ2-1, with TRBD2 identical over 7 bases. The CDR3 has 16 amino acids. Germline V lookup: CDR1 SGHRS, CDR2 YFSETQ. With 2 bases clipped from V and 6 bases from J, the junction kept 11 bases outside the gene matches. Here the CDR3 DNA reads TGCGCCAGCAGCTTCTTAATCGGCGGGGGTTCCAATGAGCAGTTCTTC. Encoded protein: CASSFLIGGGSNEQFF.

This chain connects TRBV5-4 to TRBJ2-3; 10 nucleotides line up with TRBD2. Germline CDR1 and CDR2: SGHNT and YYREEE (reference sequence). Unmatched junction bases numbered 2, after V lost 0 bases and J lost 7 bases. CDR3 length: 14 residues. Here the CDR3 reads CASSLASGGYTQYF. For the CDR3, the DNA is TGTGCCAGCAGCTTGGCTAGCGGGGGATATACGCAGTATTTT. Looking up the rest from reference TRBV5-4 and TRBJ2-3 gives the full variable domain: ETGVTQSPTHLIKTRGQQVTLRCSSQSGHNTVSWYQQALGQGPQFIFQYYREEENGRGNFPPRFSGLQFPNYSSELNVNALELDDSALYLCASSLASGGYTQYFGPGTRLTVL.

This clone has a single count. The V and J genes are TRBV24-1 and TRBJ1-1; 8 nucleotides agree with TRBD1. J was trimmed by 4 bases and V by 8 bases; bases with no gene match: 2. The CDR3 has 12 amino acids. Germline V lookup: CDR1 KGHDR, CDR2 SFDVKD. DNA for the CDR3: TGTGCCACCAACACAGGGGGCACTGAAGCTTTCTTT. It yields the protein CATNTGGTEAFF.